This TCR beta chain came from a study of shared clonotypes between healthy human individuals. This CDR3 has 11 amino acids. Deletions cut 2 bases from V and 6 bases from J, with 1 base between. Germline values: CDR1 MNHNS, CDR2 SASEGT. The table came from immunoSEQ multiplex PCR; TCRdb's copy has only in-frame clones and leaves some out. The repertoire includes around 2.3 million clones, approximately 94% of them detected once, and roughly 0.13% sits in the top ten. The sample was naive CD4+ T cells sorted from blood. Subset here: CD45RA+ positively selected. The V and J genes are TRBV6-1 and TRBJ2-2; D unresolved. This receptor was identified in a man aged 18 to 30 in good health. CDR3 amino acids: CASSESGELFF. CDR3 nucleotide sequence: TGTGCCAGCAGTGAATCCGGGGAGCTGTTTTTT.